These 10 T cell receptor beta chains were all obtained from the same sample, sequenced in a study of OX40 agonist ivuxolimab in advanced cancers. Only in-frame clones appear in the TCRdb table, and some are missing; sequencing was by immunoSEQ multiplex PCR. The table shows tens of thousands of clones, with about 84% occurring only once. The specimen was CD4+ or CD8+ T cells sorted from blood, collected in a trial of the OX40 agonist ivuxolimab. The source is an adult with an advanced solid tumor such as melanoma, head and neck, liver or kidney cancer.

The chain recombines TRBV7-8 with TRBJ1-2; possible D gene TRBD1, 5 bases. The CDR3 has 14 amino acids. The V gene lost 5 bases and the J gene lost 2 bases, with 12 bases spanning the gap. Germline values: CDR1 SGHVS, CDR2 FQNEAQ. CDR3 bases: TGTGCCAGCAGCCTAGACAGCCCAAACTATGGCTACACCTTC. It yields the protein CASSLDSPNYGYTF.

This sequence joins TRBV25-1 and TRBJ2-2, with D unresolved. Germline V gives CDR1 MGHDK, CDR2 SYGVNS. CDR3 length equals 13 residues. V was clipped by 8 bases and J by 8 bases, with 15 bases between them. The CDR3: CASSNTMAGELFF. In DNA, the CDR3 is TGTGCCAGCTCAAACACCATGGCGGGGGAGCTGTTTTTT.

The chain couples TRBV7-2 to TRBJ1-2; D remains ambiguous. V was cut by 7 bases and J by 4 bases, with 16 bases left in between. The CDR3 has 14 residues. Germline CDR1 reads SGHTA; CDR2 reads FQGNSA. The CDR3, as DNA: TGTGCCAGCAACCCTTCGGGGTCCTCCTATGGCTACACCTTC. It codes for CASNPSGSSYGYTF.

The rearrangement links TRBV9 to TRBJ1-4, with D perhaps matching TRBD1 (5 bases). The V gene lost 6 bases and the J gene lost 8 bases, with 14 bases spanning the gap. Germline V lookup: CDR1 SGDLS, CDR2 YYNGEE. The CDR3 has 13 amino acids. The CDR3 sequence is CASNQGSGEKLFF. The DNA of the CDR3 is TGTGCCAGCAATCAGGGATCGGGGGAAAAACTGTTTTTT.

This clone is medium-sized in the sample. The chain joins TRBV18 to TRBJ1-1; D unclear. CDR1 KGHSH and CDR2 LQKENI come from the germline V gene. The CDR3 contains 13 residues. V was clipped by 5 bases and J by 1 base, with 8 bases between them. The chain's CDR3 is CASSGEGNTEAFF. In DNA, the CDR3 is TGTGCCAGCTCAGGGGAGGGGAACACTGAAGCTTTCTTT.

Comment on this clone: A much larger clone lies one base from this, so it may be a read error. The genes are TRBV7-9 and TRBJ1-5, with D unclear. Germline V CDR1 and CDR2: SEHNR, FQNEAQ (reference sequence). This CDR3 contains 14 residues. This CDR3 reads CTSSSAIGNPPQHF. DNA of the CDR3: TGTACCAGCAGCTCGGCTATAGGGAATCCGCCCCAGCATTTT.

In this sample, this clone turned up once. This chain joins TRBV11-2 and TRBJ2-7; 8 nucleotides align to TRBD1. CDR1 is SGHAT, CDR2 FQNNGV, per germline. The CDR3 sequence is 15 residues long. V shed 5 bases, J shed 3 bases, and the junction held 9 bases outside the gene matches. The CDR3 nucleotides are TGTGCCAGCAGCAGGGACAGGTCGGGCTTCTACGAGCAGTACTTC. Its protein is CASSRDRSGFYEQYF.

The chain links TRBV7-2 to TRBJ2-3; D is possibly TRBD1 (6 bases). Germline V lookup: CDR1 SGHTA, CDR2 FQGNSA. V lost 3 bases, J lost 4 bases, and 8 bases lay in between. The CDR3 loop spans 13 amino acids. The CDR3 loop is CASSFWGPDTQYF. The DNA for the CDR3 is TGTGCCAGCAGCTTTTGGGGGCCAGATACGCAGTATTTT.

This clone has only one observation. This sequence joins TRBV27 and TRBJ1-3, with D maybe TRBD1 (5 bases). Germline-derived CDR1 and CDR2 are MNHEY and SMNVEV (reference sequence). This CDR3 has 17 amino acids. Trimming stripped 8 bases from V and 2 bases from J, with 22 bases between. The CDR3 protein is CASRSYSIGVTGNTIYF. The CDR3 bases are TGTGCCAGCCGCTCCTACTCTATAGGGGTCACTGGAAACACCATATATTTT.

The chain uses TRBV7-8 and TRBJ2-7; D uncertain. Trimming left V 5 bases short and J 0 bases short, with 23 bases between. Germline lookup yields CDR1 SGHVS and CDR2 FQNEAQ. This CDR3 has 18 residues. CDR3 sequence: CASSRKDRGYLSSYEQYF. The CDR3 DNA follows: TGTGCCAGCAGCCGGAAGGATAGAGGCTATCTAAGCTCCTACGAGCAGTACTTC.